This is a list of T cell receptor beta chains from one sample in a study of early T cells in non-severe SARS-CoV-2 infection. One entry per CDR3 protein results from TCRdb running MiXCR on the 5' RACE reads. The sample consists of just under 60,000 distinct CDR3 sequences, about 7.7% of them appearing once. Sequencing input: whole blood. The receptor set was obtained from an adult who was a healthcare worker with PCR-confirmed SARS-CoV-2 infection or an uninfected control (not recorded which). Each CDR3 is given with its conserved first and last residue. A D gene is named only where the DNA matches it firmly. A row's size may be missing; if present it is once, few, many or a size class.

d_call	v_call	clone_size	j_call	cdr3_nt	cdr3_aa
TRBD2	TRBV9	many	TRBJ2-1	TGTGCCAGCAGCGTAGGGACCTCCCCCTTAGCGGGAGGATATTTCTCCTACAATGAGCAGTTCTTC	CASSVGTSPLAGGYFSYNEQFF
TRBD1	TRBV27	-	TRBJ2-7	TGTGCCAGCAGTTTATTAGGGACAGGCTACGAGCAGTACTTC	CASSLLGTGYEQYF
TRBD2	TRBV12-3/TRBV12-4	-	TRBJ2-5	TGTGCCAGCAGTTTACAAGCGGGAGTAGAGACCCAGTACTTC	CASSLQAGVETQYF
TRBD1	TRBV29-1	many	TRBJ1-2	TGCAGCGTTCCGAGACAGGGAGCCTATGGCTACACCTTC	CSVPRQGAYGYTF
-	TRBV29-1	many	TRBJ2-7	TGCAGCTTTGAAGGTCTCCATCGTGAGCAGTACTTC	CSFEGLHREQYF
TRBD2	TRBV20-1	few	TRBJ2-3	TGCAGTGCTAGAGCGGGAGGTAACACAGATACGCAGTATTTT	CSARAGGNTDTQYF
-	TRBV14	-	TRBJ2-7	TGTGCCAGCAGCCAGCAGCAGGGCACCTACGAGCAGTACTTC	CASSQQQGTYEQYF
TRBD2	TRBV12-3/TRBV12-4	-	TRBJ2-7	TGTGCCAGCAGCCCCAGGACTAGCGGGCCCTTAAGCTCCTACGAGCAGTACTTC	CASSPRTSGPLSSYEQYF
-	TRBV29-1	many	TRBJ1-2	TGCAGCGTTGAATCGGGAGATGGCTACACCTTC	CSVESGDGYTF
-	TRBV5-1	many	TRBJ1-1	TGCGCCAGCAGCTTTGGGGGACCCCTGAACACTGAAGCTTTCTTT	CASSFGGPLNTEAFF
TRBD2	TRBV12-3/TRBV12-4	many	TRBJ2-2	TGTGCCAGCAATAATCCGGGACTAGCGGCTACCGGGGACACCGGGGAGCTGTTTTTT	CASNNPGLAATGDTGELFF
-	TRBV12-3/TRBV12-4	-	TRBJ2-2	TGTGCCACCTTTTGGGCCGGGGAGCTGTTTTTT	CATFWAGELFF
TRBD2	TRBV5-1	-	TRBJ2-1	TGCGCCAGCAGTCCCCTAGCGGGAGGAATCTACAATGAGCAGTTCTTC	CASSPLAGGIYNEQFF
TRBD1	TRBV3-1	few	TRBJ2-7	TGTGCCAGCAGCCACGGACAGGGGCACGAGCAGTACTTC	CASSHGQGHEQYF
-	TRBV20-1	-	TRBJ2-7	TGCAGTGCTAGAGTCCAGCCTCCAATTTACGAGCAGTACTTC	CSARVQPPIYEQYF
TRBD2	TRBV18	many	TRBJ2-7	TGTGCCAGCTCACCGGGACTAGCGCCTCTTGGCACGTACTTC	CASSPGLAPLGTYF
-	TRBV6-1	-	TRBJ1-1	TGTGCCAGCAGGACATCCTGGGGGACTGAAGCTTTCTTT	CASRTSWGTEAFF
-	TRBV7-3	many	TRBJ2-2	TGTGCCAGCAGCCGCTTTAGCGGCGGGGAGCTGTTTTTT	CASSRFSGGELFF
-	TRBV12-3/TRBV12-4	few	TRBJ1-1	TGTGCCAGCAGTTTGGGGGACACTGAAGCTTTCTTT	CASSLGDTEAFF
TRBD2	TRBV6-5	-	TRBJ2-3	TGTGCCAGCAGTTACGGGACTAGCGGGAGCAATACGCAGTATTTT	CASSYGTSGSNTQYF
-	TRBV27	medium-sized	TRBJ1-6	TGTGCCAGCAGTCCCCTTGATTCACCCCTCCACTTT	CASSPLDSPLHF
TRBD2	TRBV27	many	TRBJ2-2	TGTGCCAGCAGTTTCCCCGGACTAGCGGGAGGTACCGGGGAGCTGTTTTTT	CASSFPGLAGGTGELFF
TRBD2	TRBV7-9	many	TRBJ2-1	TGTGCCAGCAGCCCACCTACTAGCGCATCGTACAATGAGCAGTTCTTC	CASSPPTSASYNEQFF
TRBD2	TRBV20-1	few	TRBJ2-2	TGCAGTGCCCTGACTAGCGGCACCGGGGAGCTGTTTTTT	CSALTSGTGELFF
TRBD1	TRBV4-1	-	TRBJ1-1	TGCGCCAGCAGCCAAGCCGACAGGGGGCACATGAACACTGAAGCTTTCTTT	CASSQADRGHMNTEAFF
-	TRBV11-1	few	TRBJ2-5	TGTGCCAGCAGCACGGGGGTTCTGGAGACCCAGTACTTC	CASSTGVLETQYF
-	TRBV6-1	many	TRBJ2-3	TGTGCCAGCCGAGCTGTGACAGCTAATCCTAGCACAGATACGCAGTATTTT	CASRAVTANPSTDTQYF
-	TRBV3-2	few	TRBJ2-7	TGTGCCAGCAGCCAGGACCTTGCTGGTCCCTACGAGCAGTACTTC	CASSQDLAGPYEQYF
-	TRBV7-2	many	TRBJ2-1	TGTGCCAGCAGCTCATGGGGGAGCTCCTACAATGAGCAGTTCTTC	CASSSWGSSYNEQFF
-	TRBV27	-	TRBJ2-1	TGTGCCAGCAGTTTACAGGACAGCCGCAATGAGCAGTTCTTC	CASSLQDSRNEQFF
-	TRBV2	-	TRBJ2-7	TGTGTCAGCAGGCAGGGACGCTCCTACGAGCAGTACTTC	CVSRQGRSYEQYF
TRBD1	TRBV29-1	few	TRBJ1-4	TGCAGCGTTTCCGGGACAGGGGGAAATGAAAAACTGTTTTTT	CSVSGTGGNEKLFF
-	TRBV20-1	-	TRBJ1-1	TGCAGTGCTAGAGAAACAAGGGCCACTGAAGCTTTCTTT	CSARETRATEAFF
TRBD2	TRBV6-1	many	TRBJ2-1	TGTGCCAGCGGAGTAGCGGGTTACAATGAGCAGTTCTTC	CASGVAGYNEQFF
-	TRBV12-3/TRBV12-4	many	TRBJ2-7	TGTGCCAGCAGTTCCCAAGGACTGGGTACCTACGAGCAGTACTTC	CASSSQGLGTYEQYF
-	TRBV29-1	many	TRBJ1-1	TGCAGCGCCTTGCCCTCGGACACTGAAGCTTTCTTT	CSALPSDTEAFF
TRBD1	TRBV5-1	-	TRBJ2-7	TGCGCCAGCAGCCGTTTACCGGGACAGGGAGTTCACGAGCAGTACTTC	CASSRLPGQGVHEQYF
-	TRBV7-6	many	TRBJ1-2	TGTGCCAGCAGCCCCTCCTTCGTCGAAGGCTACACCTTC	CASSPSFVEGYTF
TRBD2	TRBV20-1	-	TRBJ2-7	TGCAGTGCTAGAGGGCTAGCGGGTAGCTCCTACGAGCAGTACTTC	CSARGLAGSSYEQYF
-	TRBV29-1	-	TRBJ2-7	TGCAGCGTTGAAGATCGACCTGGAAGGACCTACGAGCAGTACTTC	CSVEDRPGRTYEQYF
TRBD2	TRBV7-9	few	TRBJ2-7	TGTGCCAGCAGCTTAGGCGGGGGGCCCTTCGAGCAGTACTTC	CASSLGGGPFEQYF
-	TRBV6-6	many	TRBJ2-1	TGTGCCAGCAGCGAACCCTACAATGAGCAGTTCTTC	CASSEPYNEQFF
-	TRBV28	-	TRBJ2-2	TGTGCCAGCAGTTTGGTCCGGGAGCTGTTTTTT	CASSLVRELFF
-	TRBV11-2	many	TRBJ2-1	TGTGCCAGCAGCTCAACTTTGGCCCACAATGAGCAGTTCTTC	CASSSTLAHNEQFF
-	TRBV9	-	TRBJ2-7	TGTGCCAGCAGCGTAAGCCCCTCAGTTACCTACGAGCAGTACTTC	CASSVSPSVTYEQYF
TRBD2	TRBV5-1	-	TRBJ2-1	TGCGCCAGCAGCTTGGGTGGGGCTAGCGGGATCAATGAGCAGTTCTTC	CASSLGGASGINEQFF
-	TRBV20-1	few	TRBJ2-1	TGCAGTGCTAGTGGCTGGGGAGCTGAGCAGTTCTTC	CSASGWGAEQFF
-	TRBV7-6	-	TRBJ2-1	TGTGCCAGCAGCTTAACGGGGCGCGGAAGCTACAATGAGCAGTTCTTC	CASSLTGRGSYNEQFF
-	TRBV7-8	many	TRBJ2-1	TGTGCCAGCAGCATGGGAGAAGAACTGTCCTACAATGAGCAGTTCTTC	CASSMGEELSYNEQFF
TRBD1	TRBV20-1	many	TRBJ2-3	TGCAGTCGTAGGGGGCGAGATACGCAGTATTTT	CSRRGRDTQYF
TRBD2	TRBV10-1	-	TRBJ2-5	TGCGCCAGCAGGGGACTAGCGGGACTGTTGGACCAGTACTTC	CASRGLAGLLDQYF
TRBD1	TRBV10-3	many	TRBJ1-2	TGTGCCATCAGTGAGTCTCGGACAGGGGCGGCCTATGGCTACACCTTC	CAISESRTGAAYGYTF
-	TRBV27	few	TRBJ2-2	TGTGCCAGCAGTCCGGGGAGGGGGACTGACGGGGAGCTGTTTTTT	CASSPGRGTDGELFF